The entry below gives a single TCR beta chain sequence along with its context. Its antigen is not identified. This entry comes from a study of neoadjuvant nivolumab and ipilimumab in lung cancer. Study-wide points: TCR receptors were sequenced in few samples. Blood richness before therapy tracked richness in tumors resected after neoadjuvant therapy. From pretherapy to surgery, tumor richness and clonality rose with dual therapy. TCR richness and clonality were higher in tumors than adjacent uninvolved lung.

V shed 1 base, J shed 8 bases, and the junction held 5 bases outside the gene matches. This CDR3 is 14 amino acids long. In germline, CDR1 is SGHAT, CDR2 FQNNGV. Produced via immunoSEQ multiplex PCR; TCRdb's table is partial and in-frame only. The data contain about 4,700 clones, about 77% of them singletons. Source: adjacent normal lung tissue, taken after neoadjuvant nivolumab, alone or with ipilimumab, at or shortly before surgery. The sequence was obtained from an adult with non-small cell lung cancer. The chain uses TRBV11-2 and TRBJ2-4; 7 bases are shared with TRBD1. In nucleotides, the CDR3 is TGTGCCAGCAGCTTAGGACAGGGCGGACACATTCAGTACTTC. Protein product: CASSLGQGGHIQYF.